This T cell receptor beta chain is drawn from a study of tumor-infiltrating lymphocytes in primary liver carcinoma. Regarding the study as a whole: The top-250-clone fraction was significantly higher in tumors than in blood (p = 0.039).

This clonotype was seen many times. What it binds is not known. Germline DNA was extracted alongside blood RNA, which was obtained from unsorted whole blood. Germline V gene sequence: CDR1 LGHNT, CDR2 FRNRAP. V was pared by 0 bases and J by 15 bases, with 15 bases between. This CDR3 contains 13 residues. Priming with a constant-region primer yielded TCR beta cDNA from about 480 ng total RNA. What produced the TCR beta libraries was three nested multiplex PCR rounds using slightly modified ARM-PCR. TRBV1-TRBV30 forward primers and a C-beta reverse primer were used in the first two PCR rounds, which each ran for ten to eleven cycles. TCRdb passed the multiplex PCR reads through MiXCR, listing each CDR3 protein once. The data hold about 210,000 distinct CDR3 sequences, with less than 75% observed a single time.

This chain connects TRBV12-5 to TRBJ2-1; a weak D match, TRBD1 (6 bases). The sample taken for sequencing was peripheral blood. This sequence was found in a woman aged 60 to 75 with primary liver carcinoma and hepatitis B virus infection. The DNA of the CDR3 is TGTGCTAGTGGTTTGGTACTGGGGGACAACGGGTTCTTC. Protein product: CASGLVLGDNGFF.